The source of this TCR beta chain is a study of response to subunit inactivated influenza vaccine. Study-wide points: T cells newly recruited by each seasonal influenza vaccination are few, the authors suggested.

TCRdb ran MiXCR on the RT-PCR reads and lists one entry per CDR3 protein. The table shows a few hundred thousand distinct CDR3 sequences, with approximately 9.9% occurring only once. This clonotype was recorded many times. Its antigen is still unknown. The V and J ends lost 5 bases and 4 bases respectively, with 12 bases between them. This CDR3 region has 14 residues. Germline CDR1 SGHNT, CDR2 YENEEA. Sample: PBMCs from blood, taken more than 35 days after vaccination. V is TRBV11-3 and J is TRBJ2-1; D is undetermined. The receptor's source is a man between 50 and 59 years old who received an inactivated influenza vaccine. The CDR3 nucleotides are TGTGCCAGCAGCCCTCCGGGCCTTTACAATGAGCAGTTCTTC. It is translated as CASSPPGLYNEQFF.